Here is one T cell receptor (beta chain) with its context. The data derive from a study of patients and donors after allogeneic stem cell transplantation. Germline-derived CDR1 and CDR2 are LNHNV and YYDKDF (reference sequence). Trimming removed 4 bases at V and 8 bases at J, with 14 bases between. The CDR3 is 14 amino acids. TCRdb re-called the RT-PCR reads with MiXCR, one entry per CDR3 protein. The sample shows some 960,000 distinct CDR3 sequences, over 15% of them seen only once. The TCR sequence derives from a human donor who was either an allogeneic HSCT recipient or a stem cell or donor lymphocyte infusion donor (not recorded which). It is not recorded whose cells these are; they may come from a transplant donor. V and J are TRBV15 and TRBJ1-4, with TRBD1 as a possible D gene (5 bases). Sequenced sample: blood, either unsorted or a sorted T cell fraction (not recorded which). CDR3 bases: TGTGCCACCAGCACCCGGGACCGGGGGGAAAAACTGTTTTTT. Its translation: CATSTRDRGEKLFF. The complete variable domain, with remaining parts taken from reference TRBV15 and TRBJ1-4, reads DAMVIQNPRYQVTQFGKPVTLSCSQTLNHNVMYWYQQKSSQAPKLLFHYYDKDFNNEADTPDNFQSRRPNTSFCFLDIRSPGLGDTAMYLCATSTRDRGEKLFFGSGTQLSVL.